This T cell receptor beta chain originates from a study of human T cells and chemical hapten exposure. Study as a whole: Diphenylcyclopropenone doses were given weekly to the scalps of patients across the approximately 24-week study.

TCRdb redid the calling of the RACE reads with MiXCR, one entry per CDR3 protein. The sample gives 75,000 to 90,000 distinct CDR3 sequences, about 10% of which show up once; more than 4% is in the top ten. Indicated time point: patch test 2, 6 weeks after DPC sensitization. Treatment described: therapeutic diphenylcyclopropenone sensitization with weekly scalp DPC. Unseparated into fractions, whole blood served as the source from which total RNA was extracted. The CDR3 loop spans 12 amino acids. The germline V gene encodes CDR1 DFQATT and CDR2 SNEGSKA (reference sequence). Trimming took 3 bases from V and 6 from J, leaving 12 bases between them.

Material: whole blood, obtained in connection with sensitization to the hapten diphenylcyclopropenone (DPC). The chain joins TRBV20-1 to TRBJ2-7, with a tentative D call TRBD1 (5 bases). This receptor was identified in a woman aged 45 to 65 with alopecia areata. Some clones in this sample may be carry-over from other donors' samples. DNA for the CDR3: TGCAGTGCTAGGGGGCCTGTCGGCGAGCAGTACTTC. This translates into CSARGPVGEQYF.